Listed here are 20 T cell receptor beta chains from one sample, sequenced in a study of tumor-infiltrating lymphocytes in primary liver carcinoma. Co-extraction yielded RNA and DNA from 20-30 mg of unsorted bulk tissue. Using a constant-region primer together with ProtoScript II reverse transcriptase, TCR beta cDNA was made from around 500 ng of total RNA. Each TCR beta library was derived from three nested multiplex PCR rounds that employed slightly modified ARM-PCR. Primers for the first two PCR rounds were TRBV1-TRBV30 forward primers and a C-beta reverse primer (roughly 10 cycles per round). MiXCR was run by TCRdb on the multiplex PCR reads, yielding one entry per CDR3 protein. Among 35,000 to 40,000 distinct CDR3 sequences listed, roughly 80% were seen once. Source material: tumor-adjacent normal liver tissue. These receptors originate from a man in his forties or fifties with primary liver carcinoma and hepatitis B virus infection.

This clonotype was found once. This rearrangement joins TRBV5-5 to TRBJ2-7; D not resolved. The CDR3 is 15 residues long. Per the germline V gene, CDR1 is SGHKS and CDR2 is YYEKEE (reference sequence). The ends were cut back, 3 bases at V and 2 bases at J, with 15 bases in the middle. CDR3 sequence reads: CASSYDIRPPYEQYF. The CDR3 DNA reads as TGTGCCAGCAGCTACGATATACGGCCGCCCTACGAGCAGTACTTC. Supplemented by reference TRBV5-5 and TRBJ2-7, the full variable domain reads DAGVTQSPTHLIKTRGQQVTLRCSPISGHKSVSWYQQVLGQGPQFIFQYYEKEERGRGNFPDRFSARQFPNYSSELNVNALLLGDSALYLCASSYDIRPPYEQYFGPGTRLTVT.

This clonotype is medium-sized by share. CDR3 DNA: TGTGCCAGCACCCCCGGGACGGGGGTCTACGAGCAGTACTTC. It specifies CASTPGTGVYEQYF. The genes are TRBV6-5 and TRBJ2-7, with D maybe TRBD2 (6 bases). The germline CDR1 and CDR2 sequences are MNHEY and SVGAGI. The CDR3 totals 14 residues. V lost 7 bases to trimming and J lost 3 bases, with 16 bases between them.

This clonotype has a single count. One end of the junction does not line up with germline, which may come from a read error. The chain links TRBV5-1 to TRBJ1-1, with D possibly matching TRBD1 (6 bases). Germline assignment: CDR1 SGHRS and CDR2 YFSETQ. This CDR3 is 12 amino acids long. The CDR3 region is CANSPETGKAFF. CDR3 coding DNA: TGCGCCAACAGCCCGGAGACAGGTAAAGCTTTCTTT.

This clonotype occurred many times. The chain uses TRBV7-8 and TRBJ2-2; D is unclear. The V end lost 1 base, the J end lost 2 bases, and 5 bases lay between the germline ends. Germline CDR1 and CDR2: SGHVS and FQNEAQ. The CDR3 loop spans 14 amino acids. CDR3 in DNA: TGTGCCAGCAGCTTAGGGGGTAACACCGGGGAGCTGTTTTTT. Its protein product is CASSLGGNTGELFF.

This clonotype came up a few times. V is TRBV18 and J is TRBJ2-7; 8 positions match TRBD1. The CDR3 has 16 amino acids. Germline V gene sequence: CDR1 KGHSH, CDR2 LQKENI. With 0 bases clipped from V and 2 bases from J, the junction kept 6 bases outside the gene matches. DNA for the CDR3: TGTGCCAGCTCACCACCGGACAGGGTTTCGACCTACGAGCAGTACTTC. Protein: CASSPPDRVSTYEQYF. Drawing the rest from reference TRBV18 and TRBJ2-7, the complete variable domain is NAGVMQNPRHLVRRRGQEARLRCSPMKGHSHVYWYRQLPEEGLKFMVYLQKENIIDESGMPKERFSAEFPKEGPSILRIQQVVRGDSAAYFCASSPPDRVSTYEQYFGPGTRLTVT.

This clonotype was observed a single time. No conserved phenylalanine or tryptophan is present at the end of the CDR3, so a read error is the likely explanation. This chain joins TRBV4-1 and TRBJ2-2; D is perhaps TRBD2 (6 bases). This CDR3 is 16 amino acids long. The V end was cut by 0 bases, the J end by 10 bases, with 18 bases between. Per the germline V gene, CDR1 is MGHRA and CDR2 is YSYEKL. The CDR3 region has the DNA TGCGCCAGCAGCCAAGATGGAGGGAGATGGGGCGAGGAGCTGTTTTCT. Translation: CASSQDGGRWGEELFS.

Concerning this clonotype itself: The junction departs from germline at one end; a sequencing error may be responsible. The chain links TRBV10-2 to TRBJ2-5; a possible D gene is TRBD2 (6 bases). From germline, CDR1 is WSHSY and CDR2 SAAADI. This CDR3 has 16 residues. This CDR3 reads CTSSAGLLATQETQYF. Here the CDR3 DNA reads TGCACCAGCAGTGCCGGGTTACTAGCAACTCAAGAGACCCAGTACTTC.

About this clonotype: One end of the junction varies from germline; a read error may be responsible. The chain employs TRBV6-2 or TRBV6-3 and TRBJ2-7; no definite D call. Germline V CDR1 and CDR2: MNHEY, SVGEGT. The CDR3 is 15 amino acids. CDR3 residues: CARSSLMDVQYEQYF. The CDR3 nucleotides read TGTGCCAGGAGTTCACTCATGGACGTCCAGTACGAGCAGTACTTC.

This clonotype was counted only a few times. This is likely a read error, given that the CDR3 carries no conserved phenylalanine or tryptophan at its end. V and J are TRBV6-1 and TRBJ2-1; 7 bases match TRBD1. The V gene's germline CDR1 is MNHNS and CDR2 SASEGT. The CDR3 length is 14 residues. The CDR3 coding sequence is TGTGCCGGCAGTGTAACCGGGACAGTCAATGAGCAGTTCTCC. This gives the protein CAGSVTGTVNEQFS.

The rearrangement links TRBV6-1 to TRBJ2-7; no clear D gene. Germline CDR1 and CDR2: MNHNS and SASEGT. V was trimmed by 4 bases and J by 9 bases, leaving 16 bases between them. The CDR3 runs to 13 residues. The CDR3 DNA follows: TGTGCCAGCAGTGGAACTTATGACCTCGGGCAGTACTTC. Its translation: CASSGTYDLGQYF.

J is TRBJ2-7 and V is TRBV30; 7 positions agree with TRBD1. Germline V lookup: CDR1 GTSNPN, CDR2 SVGIG (reference sequence). Unmatched junction bases numbered 10, after V lost 0 bases and J lost 11 bases. This CDR3 has 13 amino acids. The CDR3 loop reads CAWSVKGAYEKYF. CDR3 DNA: TGTGCCTGGAGTGTGAAGGGGGCCTATGAGAAGTACTTC.

As regards this clonotype: Germline is not matched at one junction end, which may reflect a read error. This sequence joins TRBV6-2 or TRBV6-3 and TRBJ1-5; the match to TRBD1 covers 8 bases. The germline V gene has CDR1 MNHEY and CDR2 SVGEGT. The CDR3 totals 14 residues. The CDR3: CANRRTGNNQLQHF. The CDR3 nucleotides read TGTGCCAACAGGAGGACAGGGAATAATCAGCTCCAGCATTTT.

CDR3 region: CASSLSPGTEAFF. The DNA for the CDR3 is TGTGCCAGCAGCTTATCTCCGGGGACTGAAGCTTTCTTT. The chain combines TRBV11-1 with TRBJ1-1; D is uncertain. Per the germline V gene, CDR1 is SGHAT and CDR2 is FQDESV (reference sequence). Trimming took 2 bases from V and 5 from J, leaving 9 bases between them. This CDR3 contains 13 residues.

As regards this clonotype: Without the conserved terminal phenylalanine or tryptophan, this CDR3 likely stems from a read error. The chain employs TRBV6-6 and TRBJ1-5; no firm D call. V was cut by 10 bases and J by 0 bases, with 16 bases left in between. The length of the CDR3 is 15 residues. The germline V gene has CDR1 MNHNY and CDR2 SVGAGI (reference sequence). The CDR3 region has the DNA TGTGCCACCACTCGGGGAGATCTTAGCAATCAGCCCCAGCATATT. Protein sequence: CATTRGDLSNQPQHI.

On this clonotype itself: At one end, the junction sequence differs from germline, possibly due to a read error. V and J are TRBV30 and TRBJ2-3; TRBD2 aligns across 7 bases. The CDR3 sequence is 14 residues long. The V gene's germline CDR1 is GTSNPN and CDR2 SVGIG (reference sequence). CDR3 DNA sequence: TGTGCCTGGAGTCCCCGGGAGGCCCCAGATACACAGTATTTT. Residues: CAWSPREAPDTQYF.

This clonotype was counted a few times. A much larger clone sits a single nucleotide away, making a read error possible. The chain combines TRBV5-1 with TRBJ2-1; maybe TRBD2 (6 bases). The CDR3 contains 12 residues. V shed 3 bases and J shed 9 bases, with 10 bases lying between them. Germline V gene lookup returns CDR1 SGHRS and CDR2 YFSETQ. Written as DNA, the CDR3 is TGCGCCAGCAGCTCGTATAGCGGTGAGCAGTTCTTC. Amino acids: CASSSYSGEQFF.

Regarding this clonotype: The CDR3 does not close with the conserved phenylalanine or tryptophan, likely indicating a read error. The chain carries TRBV12-3 or TRBV12-4 and TRBJ2-7; D is perhaps TRBD1 (6 bases). The CDR3 has 12 amino acids. The CDR3 DNA reads TGTACCAGCAGTGAGGGGGTTTACGAGCAGTACCTC. Translating gives CTSSEGVYEQYL.

For this clonotype: Because it lacks the conserved phenylalanine or tryptophan at the end, this CDR3 is likely a read error. In DNA, the CDR3 is TGTGCCAGCAGTTTGGGGACAGGGGCCTACAAGCAGTACTCC. Amino acid sequence: CASSLGTGAYKQYS. The rearrangement uses TRBV12-3 or TRBV12-4 and TRBJ2-7; 10 positions match TRBD1. The CDR3 extends over 14 amino acids.

As regards this clonotype: Since the CDR3 does not end with the conserved phenylalanine or tryptophan, this likely comes from a read error. The V gene is TRBV10-2, the J gene TRBJ1-5, with a tentative D call TRBD1 (6 bases). The CDR3 is made up of 14 amino acids. The V end was cut by 2 bases, the J end by 9 bases, with 14 bases between. Germline CDR1 is WSHSY and CDR2 is SAAADI. DNA of the CDR3: TGCGCCAGCAGTGAGATCGCAGGGGATCCGCCCCAGCATCTT. Protein sequence: CASSEIAGDPPQHL.

Comments on this clonotype: Because the CDR3 is missing its conserved closing phenylalanine or tryptophan, this is likely a read error. The rearrangement uses TRBV29-1 and TRBJ1-1; D remains unclear. Germline assignment: CDR1 SQVTM and CDR2 ANQGSEA. The CDR3 covers 15 residues. Trimming removed 5 bases from V and 1 base from J, with 17 bases in between. CDR3 in amino acids: CSVRAGWGTNTEAFY. The CDR3 DNA is TGCAGCGTTCGGGCGGGGTGGGGAACGAACACTGAAGCTTTCTAT.